The clone carrying this TCR beta chain was recorded a few times. Its antigen is unknown. V was pared by 4 bases and J by 10 bases, with 15 bases of the junction left unmatched. From germline, CDR1 is SGHKS and CDR2 YYEKEE (reference sequence). The CDR3 extends over 15 amino acids. The authors ran a second PCR of about 6 to 11 cycles using a sample-barcoded 5' primer and a J-beta primer mix. CDR3-containing paired-end reads numbering at least 2.5 million came from each sample. MiXCR, applied by TCRdb to the 5' RACE reads, yields one record per CDR3 protein. The sample has under 1,000,000 distinct CDR3 sequences, roughly 34% seen once. The data stem from a study of blood T cells in healthy people across ages. Whole-study findings and limits: Using unsorted PBMCs precluded a conclusive naive versus antigen-experienced comparison.

The chain couples TRBV5-5 to TRBJ1-1; 8 nucleotides align to TRBD1. Sequences were obtained from blood. The origin of this receptor is a man aged 18 to 29 in good health. The CDR3: CASSPQPRGRLGAFF. The CDR3 coding sequence is TGTGCCAGCAGCCCGCAGCCCAGGGGGCGTCTGGGAGCTTTCTTT.